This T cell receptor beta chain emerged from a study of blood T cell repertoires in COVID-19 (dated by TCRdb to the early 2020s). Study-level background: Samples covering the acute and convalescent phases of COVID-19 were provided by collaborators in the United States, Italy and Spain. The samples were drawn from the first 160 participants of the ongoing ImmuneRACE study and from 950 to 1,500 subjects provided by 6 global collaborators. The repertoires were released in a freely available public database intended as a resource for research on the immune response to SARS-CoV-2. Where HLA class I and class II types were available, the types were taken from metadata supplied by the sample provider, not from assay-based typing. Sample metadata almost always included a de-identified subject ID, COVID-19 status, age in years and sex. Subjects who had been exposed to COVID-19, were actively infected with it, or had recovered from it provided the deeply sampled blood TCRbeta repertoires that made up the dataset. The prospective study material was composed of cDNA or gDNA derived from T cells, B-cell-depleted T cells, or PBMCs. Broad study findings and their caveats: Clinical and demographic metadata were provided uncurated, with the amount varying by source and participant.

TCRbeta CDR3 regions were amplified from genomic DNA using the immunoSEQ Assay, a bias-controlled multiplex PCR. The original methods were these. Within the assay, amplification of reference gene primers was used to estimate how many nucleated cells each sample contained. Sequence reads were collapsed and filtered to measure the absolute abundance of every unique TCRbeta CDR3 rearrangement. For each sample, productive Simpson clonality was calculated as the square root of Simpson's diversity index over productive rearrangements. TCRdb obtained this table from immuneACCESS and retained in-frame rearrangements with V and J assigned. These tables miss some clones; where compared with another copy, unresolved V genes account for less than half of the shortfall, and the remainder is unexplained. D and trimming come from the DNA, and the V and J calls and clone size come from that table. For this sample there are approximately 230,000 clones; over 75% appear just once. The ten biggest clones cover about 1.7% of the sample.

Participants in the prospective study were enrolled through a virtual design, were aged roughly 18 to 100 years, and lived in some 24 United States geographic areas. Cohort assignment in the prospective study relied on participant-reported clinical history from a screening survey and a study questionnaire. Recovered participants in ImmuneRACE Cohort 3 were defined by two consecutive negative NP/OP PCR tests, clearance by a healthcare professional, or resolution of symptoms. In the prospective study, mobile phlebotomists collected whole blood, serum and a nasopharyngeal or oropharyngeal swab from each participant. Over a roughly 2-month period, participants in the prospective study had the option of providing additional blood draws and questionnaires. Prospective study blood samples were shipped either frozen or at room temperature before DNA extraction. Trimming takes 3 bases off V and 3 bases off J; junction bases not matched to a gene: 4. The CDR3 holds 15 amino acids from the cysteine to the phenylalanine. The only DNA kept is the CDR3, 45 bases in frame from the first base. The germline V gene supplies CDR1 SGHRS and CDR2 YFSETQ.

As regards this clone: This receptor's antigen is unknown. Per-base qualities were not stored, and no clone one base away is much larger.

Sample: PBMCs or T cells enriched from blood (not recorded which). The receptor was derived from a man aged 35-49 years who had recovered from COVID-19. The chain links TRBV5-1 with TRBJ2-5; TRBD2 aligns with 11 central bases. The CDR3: CASSWGLAVKETQYF. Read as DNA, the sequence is TGCGCCAGCAGCTGGGGACTAGCGGTAAAAGAGACCCAGTACTTC.